The 19 T cell receptor beta chains given below trace back to one sample, sequenced in a study of blood T cell repertoires in COVID-19. Using immunoSEQ multiplex PCR, the repertoire was profiled, and TCRdb retains in-frame clones only, with some absent. Among under 130,000 clones, about 75% were seen once, and the ten largest hold 15% to 20%. Sequencing was carried out using peripheral blood. These receptors were obtained from a woman aged 70-85 years with acute or convalescent COVID-19.

J is TRBJ1-6 and V is TRBV11-2; no reliable D call. Trimming left V 6 bases short and J 7 bases short, with 13 bases between. Per germline, CDR1 SGHAT and CDR2 FQNNGV. This CDR3 has 14 amino acids. The CDR3, as DNA: TGTGCCAGCAGTCAAACATGGTCGAATTCACCCCTCCACTTT. This sequence encodes CASSQTWSNSPLHF.

This clone was counted a few times. V usage is TRBV11-2 and J usage is TRBJ2-1; possible D gene TRBD2, 5 bases. This CDR3 has 16 residues. CDR1 is SGHAT and CDR2 is FQNNGV in the germline V gene. Trimming removed 0 bases at V and 0 bases at J, with 9 bases between. CDR3 nucleotide sequence: TGTGCCAGCAGCTTAGATACCGGGATCTCCTACAATGAGCAGTTCTTC. The encoded protein is CASSLDTGISYNEQFF. Using reference TRBV11-2 and TRBJ2-1 for the parts outside the CDR3, the full variable domain is EAGVAQSPRYKIIEKRQSVAFWCNPISGHATLYWYQQILGQGPKLLIQFQNNGVVDDSQLPKDRFSAERLKGVDSTLKIQPAKLEDSAVYLCASSLDTGISYNEQFFGPGTRLTVL.

This clone was counted a single time. V is TRBV3-1 (or the pseudogene TRBV3-2) and J is TRBJ2-2, with no clear D. The CDR3 consists of 15 residues. Trimming stripped 1 base from V and 2 bases from J, with 8 bases between. Per germline, CDR1 LGHDT and CDR2 YNNKEL (reference sequence). Here the CDR3 DNA reads TGTGCCAGCAGCCAAGGAGCAGGTAACACCGGGGAGCTGTTTTTT. Amino acids: CASSQGAGNTGELFF.

J is TRBJ2-7 and V is TRBV3-1 (or the pseudogene TRBV3-2); TRBD1 aligns across 9 bases. CDR3 length equals 15 residues. From germline, CDR1 is LGHDT and CDR2 YNNKEL (reference sequence). J lost 3 bases, V lost 4 bases, and 7 bases had no gene match. For the CDR3, the DNA is TGTGCCAGCAGCCCGCCGGGACAGGGCATCTACGAGCAGTACTTC. It codes for CASSPPGQGIYEQYF.

This clone was seen only a few times. This sequence joins TRBV6-5 and TRBJ2-7, with TRBD1 matching 8 bases. CDR3 length: 16 amino acids. Germline V gene lookup returns CDR1 MNHEY and CDR2 SVGAGI. The junction had 11 bases not matched to a gene; V was cut back by 4 bases and J by 3 bases. The CDR3, as DNA: TGTGCCAGCAGTTCTGGGGCCGGGACAGGCTACTACGAGCAGTACTTC. Translation: CASSSGAGTGYYEQYF.

This sequence joins TRBV2 and TRBJ1-1, with D possibly TRBD1 on 5 matching bases. Germline V gives CDR1 SNHLY, CDR2 FYNNEI. Trimming removed 7 bases from V and 7 bases from J, with 10 bases in between. This CDR3 contains 11 residues. The CDR3 loop is CASTPTDEAFF. As DNA, the CDR3 is TGTGCCAGCACCCCGACAGATGAAGCTTTCTTT. The full variable domain, completed using reference TRBV2 and TRBJ1-1, is EPEVTQTPSHQVTQMGQEVILRCVPISNHLYFYWYRQILGQKVEFLVSFYNNEISEKSEIFDDQFSVERPDGSNFTLKIRSTKLEDSAMYFCASTPTDEAFFGQGTRLTVV.

The chain carries TRBV3-1 (or the pseudogene TRBV3-2) and TRBJ2-2, with D possibly TRBD2 on 5 matching bases. The CDR3 totals 16 residues. V was clipped by 1 base and J by 0 bases, with 9 bases between them. Germline V gene lookup returns CDR1 LGHDT and CDR2 YNNKEL (reference sequence). The CDR3 sequence: CASSQGRGTNTGELFF. The CDR3 DNA sequence: TGTGCCAGCAGCCAAGGGAGAGGGACGAACACCGGGGAGCTGTTTTTT.

This rearrangement joins TRBV28 to TRBJ2-1, with 8 positions matching TRBD1. Looked up from germline, CDR1 is MDHEN and CDR2 is SYDVKM. CDR3 size: 16 residues. The J segment lost 5 bases and the V segment lost 5 bases, leaving 11 bases of the junction unmatched. CDR3 sequence reads: CASSPRDGQGHNEQFF. CDR3 coding DNA: TGTGCCAGCAGTCCAAGGGATGGACAGGGCCACAATGAGCAGTTCTTC.

The DNA of the CDR3 is TGTGCCAGCTCACCAACGACCAGGGTGGGGTATGGCTACACCTTC. This sequence encodes CASSPTTRVGYGYTF. V is TRBV18 and J is TRBJ1-2; perhaps TRBD1 as D (5 bases). The CDR3 has 15 amino acids. The V end lost 2 bases, the J end lost 5 bases, and 15 bases lay between the germline ends. CDR1 is KGHSH and CDR2 is LQKENI in the germline V gene.

V and J are TRBV2 and TRBJ1-6; 7 bases are a match to TRBD1. Germline V gene sequence: CDR1 SNHLY, CDR2 FYNNEI. This CDR3 contains 16 residues. V lost 6 bases to trimming and J lost 11 bases; unmatched junction nucleotides: 16. The CDR3 reads CASRKGSKGAPPPLHF. The CDR3 coding sequence is TGTGCCAGCAGAAAGGGGTCTAAGGGGGCCCCGCCACCCCTCCACTTT.

The V call is TRBV24-1, the J call TRBJ2-3; TRBD2 matches 11 bases. This CDR3 has 13 residues. V lost 9 bases and J lost 8; bases outside the gene matches: 6. Germline CDR1 and CDR2: KGHDR and SFDVKD. The CDR3 spells CATLGTSGTTQYF. The CDR3 nucleotides read TGTGCCACCCTTGGGACTAGCGGAACTACGCAGTATTTT.

About this clone: Other DNA sequences in this sample translate to the same CDR3. This rearrangement joins TRBV9 to TRBJ2-3; possible D gene TRBD2, 5 bases. V was shortened by 1 base and J by 0 bases, with 6 bases between the two germline ends. CDR3 length: 14 amino acids. Germline assignment: CDR1 SGDLS and CDR2 YYNGEE. The CDR3 coding sequence is TGTGCCAGCAGCGTATCGGGGAGCACAGATACGCAGTATTTT. Amino acids: CASSVSGSTDTQYF.

The V and J genes are TRBV2 and TRBJ1-2; D is unresolved. V gave up 2 bases and J gave up 0 bases, with 7 bases separating them. This CDR3 is 14 amino acids long. Germline V lookup: CDR1 SNHLY, CDR2 FYNNEI. CDR3 sequence reads: CASSELRANYGYTF. DNA of the CDR3: TGTGCCAGCAGTGAACTAAGAGCTAACTATGGCTACACCTTC.

The sample holds a few counts of this clone. The chain couples TRBV5-6 to TRBJ1-2, with 10 bases identical to TRBD1. V lost 3 bases, J lost 8 bases, and 7 bases stayed unmatched. Germline loops: CDR1 SGHDT, CDR2 YYEEEE. The length of the CDR3 is 14 residues. CDR3 loop: CASSYGTGVGGYTF. As DNA, the CDR3 is TGTGCCAGCAGCTATGGGACAGGGGTCGGCGGCTACACCTTC.

The chain is built from TRBV7-9 and TRBJ2-2, with D tentatively TRBD1 (5 bases). V dropped 5 bases and J dropped 5 bases, with 12 bases sitting between them. In germline, CDR1 is SEHNR, CDR2 FQNEAQ (reference sequence). This CDR3 contains 14 residues. The CDR3 protein is CASSRTTETGELFF. The CDR3 DNA reads as TGTGCCAGCAGCCGAACGACAGAAACCGGGGAGCTGTTTTTT.

The chain joins TRBV6-1 to TRBJ2-2; 8 nucleotides match TRBD2. The V and J ends lost 4 bases and 4 bases, in that order; junction bases with no gene match: 11. CDR1 and CDR2 from the germline V gene are MNHNS and SASEGT. The CDR3 contains 17 residues. CDR3 coding DNA: TGTGCCAGCAGTGTTCTGCGGGGGGCGGGACTCACCGGGGAGCTGTTTTTT. It is translated as CASSVLRGAGLTGELFF.

V gene TRBV3-1 (or the pseudogene TRBV3-2) combines with J gene TRBJ1-4; 7 nucleotides align to TRBD1. This CDR3 has 17 residues. Trimming at V came to 3 bases and at J to 4 bases, leaving 11 bases not matched to a gene. Germline loops: CDR1 LGHDT, CDR2 YNNKEL (reference sequence). Here the CDR3 reads CASSQSAPGQYNEKLFF. As DNA, the CDR3 is TGTGCCAGCAGCCAGTCTGCTCCGGGACAGTATAATGAAAAACTGTTTTTT.

The chain joins TRBV6-6 to TRBJ2-1; TRBD2 matches 7 bases. Germline loops: CDR1 MNHNY, CDR2 SVGAGI (reference sequence). V lost 8 bases, J lost 8 bases, and 0 bases stayed unmatched. The CDR3 contains 10 residues. CDR3 DNA: TGTGCCAGCCGGGAGGATGAGCAGTTCTTC. It codes for CASREDEQFF.

The chain recombines TRBV4-1 with TRBJ2-1; 8 bases map to TRBD1. The CDR3 covers 18 residues. The V segment lost 0 bases and the J segment 4 bases; nucleotides outside the gene matches: 11. CDR1 MGHRA and CDR2 YSYEKL come from the germline V gene. CDR3 nucleotides: TGCGCCAGCAGCCAAGATGGCGCGGACAGGGTCAGGTACAATGAGCAGTTCTTC. It codes for CASSQDGADRVRYNEQFF.